Below, one TCR beta chain is given with its context. The data were taken from a study of blood T cell repertoires in COVID-19. In the study overall: Samples representing acute and convalescent COVID-19 were sourced from the United States, Italy and Spain. T cells, B-cell-depleted T cells, or PBMCs supplied cDNA or gDNA.

Germline V lookup: CDR1 MDHEN, CDR2 SYDVKM. The CDR3 runs 14 residues. The V end was cut by 7 bases, the J end by 6 bases, with 16 bases between. The repertoire was sequenced with immunoSEQ multiplex PCR; TCRdb's copy has only in-frame clones and lacks some. The sample has 150,000 or so clones, over 75% seen once. The receptor was derived from a man in his 60s with active or convalescent COVID-19. The sample comprised peripheral blood. The rearrangement links TRBV28 to TRBJ1-5; D ambiguous. This CDR3 is CASKQPPPGQPQHF. CDR3 DNA: TGTGCCAGCAAACAACCCCCCCCGGGTCAGCCCCAGCATTTT.